The text below deals with one T cell receptor beta chain. This clone was detected only a few times. It lacks a known antigen. Base qualities were left out, and no much larger clone turns up one base away. The cohort consisted of 650 to 850 healthy bone marrow donors. At the time of sampling, every cohort member was nominally healthy, though immune exposures that went unrecorded were likely present. The donor was CMV seronegative and was included in the group of 352 seronegative cohort members. Each donor provided a peripheral blood sample, and peripheral blood mononuclear cells were used for TCR beta sequencing. Genomic DNA extraction from the blood cell samples was performed with the Qiagen DNeasy Blood Extraction Kit. These data belong to a study of cytomegalovirus exposure and HLA in healthy donors (dated by TCRdb to about 2017). The study in broad terms: An earlier analysis of some 500 of the donors reported 250 to 300 Gb of sequence data and roughly 100 million unique TCR beta sequences from around 200 million T cells. Around 320 gigabases of sequencing data and around 87 million unique TCR sequences were included in an early release covering about 620 HLA-typed donors. Of the approximately 400 genotyped donors, 80% to 90% were placed in the genetic ancestry cluster associated with self-reported Caucasian donors. The study aimed to test whether signatures of past pathogen exposure could be identified by cataloging public T cell receptors. The study used immunosequencing to profile the T cell repertoires of some 600 subjects and linked those repertoires to cytomegalovirus serostatus. In addition to the first cohort of about 650 subjects, a separate validation cohort of 120 different subjects was used. The study combined high-throughput TCR immunosequencing, statistical association of individual TCRs with disease status, and machine learning to predict cytomegalovirus infection status. To study patterns of TCR occurrence, a later analysis re-analyzed previously published TCR beta repertoires from 550 to 800 donors and added high-resolution HLA genotyping. Rather than using new phenotypic data, the later analysis identified candidate immune exposures from TCR beta sequences and from how often those sequences occurred across donors. In an earlier analysis of 587 of the donors, high-throughput TCR beta sequencing was used to judge whether each TCR beta V gene segment behaved as functional or pseudogenic. Alongside the repertoire data, information on donor age, sex, ethnicity and CMV serostatus was compiled. A later genetic analysis used genome-wide SNP genotypes for about three fifths of the 666 donors, treating that subset as a discovery cohort. All discovery cohort repertoires had been generated on a single sequencing platform. HLA typing covered class I and class II loci at four-digit resolution. The number of donors typed differed by locus, with about 629-630 for A, B, C, DRB1 and DQB1, roughly 550 for DQA1, nearly 610 for DPA1, and under 490 for DPB1. Roughly 5 DR-DQ haplotypes were handled as single units for association and clustering because linkage in the cohort was strong. Across about 380 genotyped donors of the cohort, an average of roughly 250,000 unique TCR beta nucleotide sequences per donor were sequenced, and approximately 17% of those sequences were non-productive. General findings and caveats noted by the study authors: While some public TCRs were present in many individuals, most TCR sequences turned up only very rarely across donors. Linkage disequilibrium might explain the correlated functional status among segregating V segments, but an unknown experimental factor could not be ruled out. Because counts were too low, seventeen rarely observed V segments, including chromosome 9 orphons, were left out of the earlier analysis of approximately 500 of the donors. A later analysis found that TCR association rates varied across HLA loci, with DRB1 alleles showing the most associated TCRs and HLA-C alleles the fewest. Most CMV-associated TCR beta chains appeared to be HLA-restricted in a later analysis, and the HLA associations seemed to be driven largely by CMV exposure. According to a later genetic analysis, donors in an Asian-associated ancestry cluster had fewer N-insertions in productive TCRs than the roughly 700-donor mean. A further reported finding was that TCR beta sequences accurately predicted the HLA-A and HLA-B alleles for most subjects in the first cohort. The study gave a list of 150 to 200 TCR beta chains associated with cytomegalovirus. Only TCR beta chains were sequenced in this cohort, and the absence of alpha or paired-chain data limited detectable features. When HLA alleles, especially DR and DQ, strongly co-occurred, attributing TCR associations to individual alleles was difficult. The authors suggested that the approach could potentially be generalized to other disease states and immunological phenotypes. The classifier was reported to diagnose cytomegalovirus status with high specificity and sensitivity in both the original cohort and the validation cohort. In a later analysis, HLA-associated TCR beta chains showed more clonal expansion and lower generation probabilities than non-associated chains that were equally common. An association between a missense DCLRE1C variant and V-gene and J-gene trimming of TCR beta chains was found in a later genetic analysis and replicated in an independent cohort. Three of the identified cytomegalovirus-associated TCR beta chains were confirmed in vitro to be specific for cytomegalovirus antigens. The sequencing pipeline was judged likely to have produced a cluster of highly shared sequence variants as a technical artifact. The presence/absence analyses assumed that sequencing depth was roughly uniform across donors, and that assumption may not be true. At a false discovery rate of 0.05, a later analysis linked some 18,000 TCR beta sequences to specific HLA alleles. Some IMGT-functional V segments, including TRBV6-2 and TRBV6-3, could not be told apart with the 87-base-pair reads, so those segments were excluded. In an earlier analysis of roughly 500 of the donors, most TCR beta V segments appeared in productive rearrangements about 87% or about 30% of the time, broadly matching IMGT annotations. CMV serostatus was the only immune exposure information available for the cohort. Because HLA typing was missing for some donors at each locus, association tests included only the typed subset. In a later analysis, several top co-occurrence clusters were reported to appear linked to parvovirus B19, influenza, CMV and Epstein-Barr virus.

The method behind the library was the immunoSEQ multiplex PCR assay. A mixture of 60 forward primers for TCR Vbeta segments and 13 reverse primers for TCR Jbeta segments was used in the multiplex PCR. Amplification of the CDR3 region of rearranged TCR beta genes was performed with a multiplex PCR assay on genomic DNA. The Illumina HiSeq System was used to sequence the amplified TCR beta libraries as 87-base-pair reads. The original methods were these. A later analysis tallied around 87 million unique TCR beta chains across the approximately 670 repertoires, and some 10 million of those chains were shared by two or more donors. A nearest-neighbor algorithm error-corrected the raw reads and collapsed the reads into unique sequences, merging closely related sequences to remove PCR and sequencing errors. CDR3 sequences were aligned to IMGT reference sequences to assign V, D and J gene segments. For a sequence to be retained, at least a six-nucleotide match to both a V gene segment and a J gene segment was required. A rearrangement was called productive if the CDR3 had no stop codons and remained in frame with V and J, and every other rearrangement was called non-productive. CDR3 was defined according to IMGT convention as the region running from the second conserved V-encoded cysteine to the conserved J-encoded phenylalanine. The earlier analysis of 500 to 650 of the donors excluded any sequence lacking an unambiguous match to a single V gene segment. An earlier analysis of 587 of the donors called V segments functional above 56.7% productive rearrangements and segregating when the between-donor standard deviation exceeded 5%. A statistical classification framework was developed to diagnose cytomegalovirus status using the catalog of TCR beta chain sequences. V and J gene assignment, in a later analysis, came from comparing TCR nucleotide sequences with IMGT/GENE-DB human TR gene sequences. In a later analysis, CDR3 sequences and most-parsimonious VDJ recombination scenarios were assigned using the TCRdist pipeline. A later analysis defined each TCR beta chain by its CDR3 amino acid sequence plus V-gene family, and excluded reads lacking a unique V-gene family. To address suspected cross-contamination and a sequencing artifact, a later analysis removed approximately 590 highly shared, low-generation-probability nucleotide sequences. A later analysis calculated a clonal expansion index for each public chain from normalized within-repertoire ranks of inferred template counts. A later analysis computed generation probabilities with a VDJ recombination model fitted to out-of-frame rearrangements, and checked the results against IGoR. A later analysis scored TCR-TCR, TCR-HLA and TCR-CMV co-occurrence with hypergeometric tests, applying a repertoire-size bias correction to TCR pairs. False discovery rates were estimated in a later analysis by permuting HLA or CMV assignments 20 times. In a later analysis, co-occurring TCRs were grouped using DBSCAN, and TCRdist sequence similarity was added for clustering within HLA-allele-positive subsets. Repertoires with fewer than 30,000 or more than 120,000 public chains, plus five repertoires with anomalous nucleotide sharing, were excluded from co-occurrence clustering. Imported from immuneACCESS, the table was reduced by TCRdb to in-frame sequences with V and J called. These copies leave out some clones; in studies compared against another copy, an unresolved V gene accounts for under half, and the cause of the remainder is not known. For V, J and clone size, that table is used; D and trimming come from the DNA. In this sample the table shows roughly 160,000 clones, about three quarters of which occur a single time. The leading ten clones occupy approximately 3% of the sample.

The germline V gene gives CDR1 as LGHNT and CDR2 as FRNRAP. The CDR3 starts with the cysteine, ends with the phenylalanine, and has 18 residues. Just CDR3 DNA is preserved here, 54 bases in frame from base 1. Trimming leaves V shorter by 5 bases and J shorter by 0 bases, with the junction holding 6 bases beyond the gene matches. This chain is built from TRBV12-5 and TRBJ2-4; 14 central bases correspond to TRBD2. The sample comprised PBMCs. This clonotype was obtained from a woman in her 30s in good health and CMV-seronegative. Here the CDR3 is given as CASGPGTSGRRAKNIQYF. The DNA sequence follows: TGTGCTAGTGGTCCCGGGACTAGCGGGAGAAGAGCCAAAAACATTCAGTACTTC. The full variable domain, completed from the reference TRBV12-5 and TRBJ2-4 proteins outside the CDR3, reads DARVTQTPRHKVTEMGQEVTMRCQPILGHNTVFWYRQTMMQGLELLAYFRNRAPLDDSGMPKDRFSAEMPDATLATLKIQPSEPRDSAVYFCASGPGTSGRRAKNIQYFGAGTRLSVL.